This TCR beta chain is from a study of blood T cell repertoires in COVID-19. Overall study: The samples span acute and convalescent COVID-19 from the United States, Italy and Spain. Sample material is recorded as cDNA or gDNA derived from T cells, B-cell-depleted T cells, or PBMCs.

Germline CDR1 and CDR2: LGHNA and YSLEER. V dropped 1 base and J dropped 10 bases, with 11 bases sitting between them. The CDR3 runs to 14 residues. Original analysis: Amplified reference gene primers provided the basis for estimating nucleated cell counts. Libraries were prepared by immunoSEQ multiplex PCR; TCRdb keeps only in-frame clonotypes and omits some of them. That table is the source of V, J and clone size, and D and trimming were worked out from the DNA. The sample shows some 120,000 clones, approximately 68% of them seen only once. This rearrangement joins TRBV4-3 to TRBJ1-6; D is unclear. The source material was peripheral blood. This clonotype was obtained from a woman in her 70s with acute or convalescent COVID-19. The CDR3 coding sequence is TGCGCCAGCAGCCAAGGGCCCACGGGGTCACCCCTCCACTTT. Translated, it gives CASSQGPTGSPLHF.